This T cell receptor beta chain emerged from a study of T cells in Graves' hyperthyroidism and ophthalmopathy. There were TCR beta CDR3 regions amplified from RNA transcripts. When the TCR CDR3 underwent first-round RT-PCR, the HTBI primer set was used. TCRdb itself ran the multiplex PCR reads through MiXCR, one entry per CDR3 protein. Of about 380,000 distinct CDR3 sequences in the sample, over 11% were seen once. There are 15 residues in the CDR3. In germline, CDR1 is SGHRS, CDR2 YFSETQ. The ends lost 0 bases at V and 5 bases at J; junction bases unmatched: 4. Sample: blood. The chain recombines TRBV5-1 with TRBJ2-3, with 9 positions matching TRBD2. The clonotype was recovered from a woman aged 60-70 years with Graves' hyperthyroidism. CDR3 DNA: TGCGCCAGCAGCTTGGAGGCGGGAGGGGGAGATACGCAGTATTTT. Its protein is CASSLEAGGGDTQYF.